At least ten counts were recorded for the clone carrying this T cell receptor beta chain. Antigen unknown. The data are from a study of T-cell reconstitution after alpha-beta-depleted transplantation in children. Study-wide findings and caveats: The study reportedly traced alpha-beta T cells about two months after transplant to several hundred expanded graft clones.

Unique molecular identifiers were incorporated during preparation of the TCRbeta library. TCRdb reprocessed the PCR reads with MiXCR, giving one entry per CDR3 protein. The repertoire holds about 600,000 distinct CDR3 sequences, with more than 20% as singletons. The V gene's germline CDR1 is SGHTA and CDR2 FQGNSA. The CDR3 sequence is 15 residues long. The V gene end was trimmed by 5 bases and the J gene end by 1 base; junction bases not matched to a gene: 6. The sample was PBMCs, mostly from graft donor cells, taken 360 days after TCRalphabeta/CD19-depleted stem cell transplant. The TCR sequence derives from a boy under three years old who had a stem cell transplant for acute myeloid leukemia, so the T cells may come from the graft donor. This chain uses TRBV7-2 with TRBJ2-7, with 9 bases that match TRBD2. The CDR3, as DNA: TGTGCCAGCAGCGACCGGGGACTAGCTTCCTACGAGCAGTACTTC. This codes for CASSDRGLASYEQYF.